A single sample is the source of the 13 T cell receptor beta chains below, sequenced in a study of shared clonotypes between healthy human individuals. TCRdb's table, derived via immunoSEQ multiplex PCR, lists solely in-frame clones and lacks some. The data show around 450,000 clones, with 70% to 80% seen just once and around 13% held by the top ten. Sequencing used PBMCs. The source of these receptors is a woman aged 40 to 50 in good health. Some clones in this sample may be carry-over from other donors' samples.

About this clone itself: Other DNA sequences from this sample encode an identical CDR3 as well. The J gene is TRBJ2-7, the V gene TRBV5-1; D remains ambiguous. The V end was cut by 0 bases, the J end by 3 bases, with 7 bases between. CDR1 and CDR2 (germline): SGHRS, YFSETQ. The CDR3 totals 13 residues. The CDR3 protein is CASSLEASYEQYF. DNA for the CDR3: TGCGCCAGCAGCTTGGAGGCGAGCTACGAGCAGTACTTC.

This clone came up once. The gene calls are TRBV2 and TRBJ2-7; 10 nucleotides line up with TRBD1. This CDR3 has 14 residues. CDR1 is SNHLY, CDR2 FYNNEI, per germline. V lost 6 bases, J lost 7 bases, and 9 bases stayed unmatched. CDR3 protein: CASSSRQGADEQYF. CDR3 in DNA: TGTGCCAGCAGCTCCCGACAGGGGGCGGATGAGCAGTACTTC. Full variable domain (remainder filled in from reference TRBV2 and TRBJ2-7): EPEVTQTPSHQVTQMGQEVILRCVPISNHLYFYWYRQILGQKVEFLVSFYNNEISEKSEIFDDQFSVERPDGSNFTLKIRSTKLEDSAMYFCASSSRQGADEQYFGPGTRLTVT.

As regards this clone: This may come from a read error, since a much larger clone is one base off. The chain is built from TRBV30 and TRBJ1-3; possibly TRBD1 for D (6 bases). Germline V lookup: CDR1 GTSNPN, CDR2 SVGIG (reference sequence). This CDR3 contains 12 residues. The CDR3 here is CAWNRAGNAIYF. CDR3 coding DNA: TGTGCCTGGAACAGGGCTGGAAACGCCATATATTTT.

The rearrangement joins TRBV7-8 to TRBJ1-1; tentative D call: TRBD1 (6 bases). Germline values: CDR1 SGHVS, CDR2 FQNEAQ. This CDR3 is built from 13 residues. Trimming took 3 bases from V and 3 from J, leaving 8 bases between them. The CDR3 bases are TGTGCCAGCAGCTTCTCAGGGGACACTGAAGCTTTCTTT. As protein: CASSFSGDTEAFF. Full variable domain (remainder filled in from reference TRBV7-8 and TRBJ1-1): GAGVSQSPRYKVAKRGQDVALRCDPISGHVSLFWYQQALGQGPEFLTYFQNEAQLDKSGLPSDRFFAERPEGSVSTLKIQRTQQEDSAVYLCASSFSGDTEAFFGQGTRLTVV.

The CDR3 DNA sequence: TGTGCCTGGAGTGCCCGGGAGCTGGGTTTTTTGAACACTGAAGCTTTCTTT. Translating gives CAWSARELGFLNTEAFF. This rearrangement joins TRBV30 to TRBJ1-1; D uncertain. CDR1 is GTSNPN, CDR2 SVGIG, per germline (reference sequence). The germline V and J ends were trimmed by 1 base and 0 bases, with 18 bases remaining between them. The CDR3 covers 17 residues.

This clone is a singleton in its sample. J is TRBJ2-5 and V is TRBV30; 14 bases map to TRBD2. This CDR3 spans 13 amino acids. V dropped 5 bases and J dropped 9; count of bases not matched to a gene: 5. Germline lookup yields CDR1 GTSNPN and CDR2 SVGIG (reference sequence). CDR3 amino acids: CAWAGTSGSSQYF. DNA for the CDR3: TGTGCCTGGGCCGGGACTAGCGGGAGCTCCCAGTACTTC.

This chain joins TRBV5-1 and TRBJ2-2; 11 bases are shared with TRBD2. The CDR3 is 16 residues long. Germline V gene sequence: CDR1 SGHRS, CDR2 YFSETQ. V gave up 3 bases and J gave up 8 bases; unmatched junction bases: 9. CDR3 protein: CASSSRVLAGEGELFF. Here the CDR3 DNA reads TGCGCCAGCAGCTCGAGGGTACTAGCGGGAGAGGGGGAGCTGTTTTTT. Variable domain in full (rest from reference TRBV5-1 and TRBJ2-2): KAGVTQTPRYLIKTRGQQVTLSCSPISGHRSVSWYQQTPGQGLQFLFEYFSETQRNKGNFPGRFSGRQFSNSRSEMNVSTLELGDSALYLCASSSRVLAGEGELFFGEGSRLTVL.

V and J are TRBV2 and TRBJ1-5; D call uncertain. Germline loops: CDR1 SNHLY, CDR2 FYNNEI. The germline V and J ends were trimmed by 3 bases and 0 bases, with 9 bases remaining between them. The CDR3 covers 15 residues. This CDR3 is CASSEQRSSNQPQHF. CDR3 bases: TGTGCCAGCAGTGAGCAACGCAGTAGCAATCAGCCCCAGCATTTT.

The chain joins TRBV18 to TRBJ2-1; 12 bases line up with TRBD2. Losses at the gene ends were 6 bases for V and 8 bases for J; bases not matched to a gene: 14. The CDR3 contains 17 residues. The germline V gene encodes CDR1 KGHSH and CDR2 LQKENI. CDR3: CASSLYRLAGEVHEQFF. CDR3 coding DNA: TGTGCCAGCTCCCTCTACCGACTAGCGGGAGAGGTCCATGAGCAGTTCTTC. Together with reference TRBV18 and TRBJ2-1, the CDR3 gives the full variable domain: NAGVMQNPRHLVRRRGQEARLRCSPMKGHSHVYWYRQLPEEGLKFMVYLQKENIIDESGMPKERFSAEFPKEGPSILRIQQVVRGDSAAYFCASSLYRLAGEVHEQFFGPGTRLTVL.

The rearrangement links TRBV11-2 to TRBJ2-7; D unclear. Germline V gives CDR1 SGHAT, CDR2 FQNNGV. The V end was cut by 2 bases, the J end by 4 bases, with 6 bases between. The CDR3 sequence is 12 residues long. CDR3 nucleotide sequence: TGTGCCAGCAGCTTAAGGTGGTACGAGCAGTACTTC. As protein: CASSLRWYEQYF.

The chain couples TRBV5-4 to TRBJ2-3; the D gene is possibly TRBD1 (6 bases). The CDR3 covers 16 residues. V was pared by 4 bases and J by 0 bases, with 15 bases between. Germline CDR1 and CDR2: SGHNT and YYREEE (reference sequence). This CDR3 is CASSQLDRTSTDTQYF. CDR3 DNA: TGTGCCAGCAGCCAACTCGACAGGACTAGCACAGATACGCAGTATTTT.

The chain couples TRBV14 to TRBJ1-3; D unclear. The V end was cut by 3 bases, the J end by 2 bases, with 14 bases between. CDR3 length: 16 amino acids. Looked up from germline, CDR1 is SGHDN and CDR2 is FVKESK. This chain's CDR3 is CASSQTLVRPGNTIYF. For the CDR3, the DNA is TGTGCCAGCAGCCAGACTCTGGTGAGGCCTGGAAACACCATATATTTT.

The V and J genes are TRBV25-1 and TRBJ1-1; the D is unclear. The CDR3 extends over 11 amino acids. The germline CDR1 and CDR2 sequences are MGHDK and SYGVNS. Trimming pared 7 bases from V and 1 base from J, leaving 4 bases between. The CDR3 DNA sequence: TGTGCCAGCATGAAGAACACTGAAGCTTTCTTT. Protein sequence: CASMKNTEAFF.